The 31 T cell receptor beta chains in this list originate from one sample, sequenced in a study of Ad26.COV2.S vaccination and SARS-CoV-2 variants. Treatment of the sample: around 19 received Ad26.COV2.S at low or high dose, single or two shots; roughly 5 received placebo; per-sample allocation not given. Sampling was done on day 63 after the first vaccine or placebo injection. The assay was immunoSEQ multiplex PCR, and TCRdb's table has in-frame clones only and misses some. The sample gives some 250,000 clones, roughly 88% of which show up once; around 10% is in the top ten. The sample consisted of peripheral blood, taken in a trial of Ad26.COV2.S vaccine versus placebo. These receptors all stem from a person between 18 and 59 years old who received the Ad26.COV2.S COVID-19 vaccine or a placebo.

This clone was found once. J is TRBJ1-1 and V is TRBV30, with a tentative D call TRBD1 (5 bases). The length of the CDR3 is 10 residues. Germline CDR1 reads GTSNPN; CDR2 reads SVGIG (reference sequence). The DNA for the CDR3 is TGTGCAACAGGGAACACTGAAGCTTTCTTT. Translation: CATGNTEAFF.

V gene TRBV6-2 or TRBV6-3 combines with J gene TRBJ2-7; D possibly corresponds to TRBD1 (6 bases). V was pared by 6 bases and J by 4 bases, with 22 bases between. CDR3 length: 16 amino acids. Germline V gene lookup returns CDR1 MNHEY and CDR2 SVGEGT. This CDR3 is CASSSAQGHQGYEQYF. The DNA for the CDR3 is TGTGCCAGCAGCTCAGCACAGGGCCATCAGGGGTACGAGCAGTACTTC.

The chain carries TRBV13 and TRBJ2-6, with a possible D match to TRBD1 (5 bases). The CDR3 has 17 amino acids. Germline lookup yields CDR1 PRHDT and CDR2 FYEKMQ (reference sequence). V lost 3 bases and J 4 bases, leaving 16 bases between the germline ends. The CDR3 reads CASSFRTNPRGANVLTF. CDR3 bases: TGTGCCAGCAGCTTTAGGACAAACCCACGAGGGGCCAACGTCCTGACTTTC.

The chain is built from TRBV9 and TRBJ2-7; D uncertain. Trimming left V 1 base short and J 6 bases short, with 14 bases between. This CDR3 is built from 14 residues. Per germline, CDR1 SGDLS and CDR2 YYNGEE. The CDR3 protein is CASSVSAPASEQYF. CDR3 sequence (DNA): TGTGCCAGCAGCGTATCCGCCCCAGCCTCCGAGCAGTACTTC.

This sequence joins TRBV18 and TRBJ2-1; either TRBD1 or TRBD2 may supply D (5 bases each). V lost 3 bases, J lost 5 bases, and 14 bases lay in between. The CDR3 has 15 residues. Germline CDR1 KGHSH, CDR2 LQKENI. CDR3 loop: CASSPPGLKNNEQFF. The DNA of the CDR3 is TGTGCCAGCTCACCGCCGGGGCTCAAGAACAATGAGCAGTTCTTC.

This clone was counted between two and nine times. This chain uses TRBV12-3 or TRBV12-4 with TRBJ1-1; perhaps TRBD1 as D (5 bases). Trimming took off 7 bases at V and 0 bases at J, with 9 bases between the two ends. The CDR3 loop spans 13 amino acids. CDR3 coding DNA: TGTGCCAGCACCCCCAGGGTGAACACTGAAGCTTTCTTT. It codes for CASTPRVNTEAFF.

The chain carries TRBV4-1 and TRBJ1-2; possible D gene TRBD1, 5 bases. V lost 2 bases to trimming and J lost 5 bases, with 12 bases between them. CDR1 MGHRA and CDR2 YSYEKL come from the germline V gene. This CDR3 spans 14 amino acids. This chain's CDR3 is CASSQTGLSYGYTF. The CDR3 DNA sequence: TGCGCCAGCAGCCAAACAGGCCTTTCTTATGGCTACACCTTC.

The CDR3 protein is CASSVEGRVGQPQHF. The DNA of the CDR3 is TGTGCCAGCAGCGTAGAGGGGAGGGTAGGTCAGCCCCAGCATTTT. The chain carries TRBV9 and TRBJ1-5, with D perhaps matching TRBD1 (5 bases). The CDR3 runs to 15 residues. V was cut by 0 bases and J by 6 bases, with 13 bases left in between. In germline, CDR1 is SGDLS, CDR2 YYNGEE.

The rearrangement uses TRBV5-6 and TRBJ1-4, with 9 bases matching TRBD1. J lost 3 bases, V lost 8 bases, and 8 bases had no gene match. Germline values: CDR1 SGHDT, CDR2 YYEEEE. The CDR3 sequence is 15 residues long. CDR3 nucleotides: TGTGCCAGGCGGGACAGGGAGTGGGCTAATGAAAAACTGTTTTTT. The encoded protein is CARRDREWANEKLFF.

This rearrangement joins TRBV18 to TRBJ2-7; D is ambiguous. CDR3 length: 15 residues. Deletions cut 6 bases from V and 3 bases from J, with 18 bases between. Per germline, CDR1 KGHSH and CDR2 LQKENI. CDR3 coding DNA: TGTGCCAGCTCTGTAGGAGAGACGGAGCACTACGAGCAGTACTTC. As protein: CASSVGETEHYEQYF.

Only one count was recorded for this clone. CDR3 loop: CASSDGREGLQPQHF. DNA of the CDR3: TGTGCCAGCAGTGACGGGAGGGAGGGCCTCCAGCCCCAGCATTTT. The chain couples TRBV6-4 to TRBJ1-5; no clear D. This CDR3 spans 15 amino acids. Germline lookup yields CDR1 MRHNA and CDR2 SNTAGT. V gave up 2 bases and J gave up 7 bases, with 15 bases separating them.

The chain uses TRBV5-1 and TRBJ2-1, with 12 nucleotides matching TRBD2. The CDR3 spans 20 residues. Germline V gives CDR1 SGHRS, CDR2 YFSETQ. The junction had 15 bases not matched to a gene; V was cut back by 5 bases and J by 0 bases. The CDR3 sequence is CASRYRVRLAGESSYNEQFF. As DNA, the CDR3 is TGCGCCAGCAGATACCGAGTACGACTAGCGGGGGAATCCTCCTACAATGAGCAGTTCTTC.

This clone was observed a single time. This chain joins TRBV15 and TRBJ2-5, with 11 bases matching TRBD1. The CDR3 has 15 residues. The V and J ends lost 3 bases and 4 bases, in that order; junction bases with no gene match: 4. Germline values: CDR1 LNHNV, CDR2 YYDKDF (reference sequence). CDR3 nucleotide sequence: TGTGCCACCAGCAGTTCGGACAGGGGGCTAGAGACCCAGTACTTC. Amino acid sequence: CATSSSDRGLETQYF.

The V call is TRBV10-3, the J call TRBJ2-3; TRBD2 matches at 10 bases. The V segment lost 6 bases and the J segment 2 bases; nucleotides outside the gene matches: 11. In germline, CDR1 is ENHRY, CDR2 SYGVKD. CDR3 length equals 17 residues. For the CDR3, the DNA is TGTGCCATCAGGGGCTCCCTTAGCGGGGGGAACACAGATACGCAGTATTTT. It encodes CAIRGSLSGGNTDTQYF.

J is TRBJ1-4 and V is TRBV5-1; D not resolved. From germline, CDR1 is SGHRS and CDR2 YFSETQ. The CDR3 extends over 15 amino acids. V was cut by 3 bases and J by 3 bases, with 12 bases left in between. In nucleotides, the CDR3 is TGCGCCAGCAGCTCGCTCAGGCGATCTAATGAAAAACTGTTTTTT. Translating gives CASSSLRRSNEKLFF. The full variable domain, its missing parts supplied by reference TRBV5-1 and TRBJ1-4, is KAGVTQTPRYLIKTRGQQVTLSCSPISGHRSVSWYQQTPGQGLQFLFEYFSETQRNKGNFPGRFSGRQFSNSRSEMNVSTLELGDSALYLCASSSLRRSNEKLFFGSGTQLSVL.

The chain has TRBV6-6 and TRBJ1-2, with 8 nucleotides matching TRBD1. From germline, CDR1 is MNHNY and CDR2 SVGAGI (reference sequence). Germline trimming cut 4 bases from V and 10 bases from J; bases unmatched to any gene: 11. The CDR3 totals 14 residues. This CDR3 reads CASSFGQGVVTYTF. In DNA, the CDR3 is TGTGCCAGCAGTTTTGGACAGGGCGTGGTGACCTACACCTTC.

The CDR3 sequence: CATRRASTDTQYF. The CDR3 DNA reads as TGTGCCACCCGCAGGGCTAGCACAGATACGCAGTATTTT. The V call is TRBV30, the J call TRBJ2-3; perhaps TRBD1 as D (5 bases). The CDR3 spans 13 residues. V gave up 8 bases and J gave up 0 bases, with 12 bases separating them. Germline loops: CDR1 GTSNPN, CDR2 SVGIG (reference sequence).

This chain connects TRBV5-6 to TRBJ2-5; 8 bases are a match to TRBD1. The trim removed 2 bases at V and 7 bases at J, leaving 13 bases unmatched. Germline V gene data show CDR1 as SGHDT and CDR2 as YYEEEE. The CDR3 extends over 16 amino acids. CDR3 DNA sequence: TGTGCCAGCAGCTTATATTTGGACAGGGAGAGAATGACCCAGTACTTC. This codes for CASSLYLDRERMTQYF.

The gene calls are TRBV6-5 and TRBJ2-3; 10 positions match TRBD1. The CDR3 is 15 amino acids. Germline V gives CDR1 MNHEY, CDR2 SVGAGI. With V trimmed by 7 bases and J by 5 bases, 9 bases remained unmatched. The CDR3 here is CASNPGQGGIDTQYF. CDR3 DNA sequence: TGTGCCAGCAACCCCGGACAGGGGGGAATAGATACGCAGTATTTT.

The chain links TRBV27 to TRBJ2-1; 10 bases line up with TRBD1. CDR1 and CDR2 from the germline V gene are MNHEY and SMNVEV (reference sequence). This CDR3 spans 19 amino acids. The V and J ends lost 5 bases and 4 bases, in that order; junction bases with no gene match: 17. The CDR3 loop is CASSLGTGARMVQYNEQFF. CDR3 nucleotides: TGTGCCAGCAGTCTCGGGACAGGGGCGCGGATGGTCCAATACAATGAGCAGTTCTTC.

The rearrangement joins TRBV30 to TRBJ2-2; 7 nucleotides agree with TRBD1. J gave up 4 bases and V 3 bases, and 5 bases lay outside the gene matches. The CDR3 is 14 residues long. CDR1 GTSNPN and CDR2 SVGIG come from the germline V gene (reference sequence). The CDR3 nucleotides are TGTGCCTGGAGCTTTAGGGGGCTCACCGGGGAGCTGTTTTTT. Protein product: CAWSFRGLTGELFF.

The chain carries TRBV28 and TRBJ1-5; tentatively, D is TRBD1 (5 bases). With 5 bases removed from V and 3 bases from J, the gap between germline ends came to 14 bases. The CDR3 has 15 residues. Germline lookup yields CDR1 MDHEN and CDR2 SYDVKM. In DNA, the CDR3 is TGTGCCAGCAGTACCGGGACGGGAGACAATCAGCCCCAGCATTTT. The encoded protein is CASSTGTGDNQPQHF.

CDR3 amino acids: CAISRQGAREKLFF. The CDR3 bases are TGTGCCATCAGCAGACAGGGGGCTAGGGAAAAACTGTTTTTT. This chain links TRBV10-3 with TRBJ1-4; 10 bases fit TRBD1. CDR3 size: 14 residues. V shed 6 bases and J 8 bases; nucleotides not matched to a gene: 6. Germline V gene lookup returns CDR1 ENHRY and CDR2 SYGVKD.

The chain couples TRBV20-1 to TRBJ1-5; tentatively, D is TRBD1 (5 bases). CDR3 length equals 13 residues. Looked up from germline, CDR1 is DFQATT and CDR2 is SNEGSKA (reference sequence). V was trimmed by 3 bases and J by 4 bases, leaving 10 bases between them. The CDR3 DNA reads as TGCAGTGCTAGTGGGACTCTAAATCAGCCCCAGCATTTT. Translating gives CSASGTLNQPQHF.

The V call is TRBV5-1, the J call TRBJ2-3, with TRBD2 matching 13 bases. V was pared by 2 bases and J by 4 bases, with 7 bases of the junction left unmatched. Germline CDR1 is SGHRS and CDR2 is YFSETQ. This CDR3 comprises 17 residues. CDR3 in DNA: TGCGCCAGCAGCTTCACTAGCGGGGGGGCCACGCCAGATACGCAGTATTTT. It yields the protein CASSFTSGGATPDTQYF.

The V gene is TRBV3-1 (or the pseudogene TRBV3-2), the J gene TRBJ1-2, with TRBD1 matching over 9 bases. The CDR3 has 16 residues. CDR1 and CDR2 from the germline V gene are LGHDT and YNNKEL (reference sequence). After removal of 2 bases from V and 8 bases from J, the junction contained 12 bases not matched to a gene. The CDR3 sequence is CASSQPGTGTALGYTF. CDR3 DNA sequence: TGTGCCAGCAGCCAACCCGGGACAGGGACTGCCTTAGGCTACACCTTC.

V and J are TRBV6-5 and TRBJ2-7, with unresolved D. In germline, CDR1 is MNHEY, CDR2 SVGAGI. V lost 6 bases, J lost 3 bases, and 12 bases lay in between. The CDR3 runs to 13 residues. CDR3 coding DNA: TGTGCCAGCAGCAGAACAGCACTCTACGAGCAGTACTTC. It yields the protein CASSRTALYEQYF.

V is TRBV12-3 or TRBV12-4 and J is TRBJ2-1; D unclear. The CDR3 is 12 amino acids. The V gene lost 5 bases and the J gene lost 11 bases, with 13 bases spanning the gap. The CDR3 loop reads CASSPDPLKQFF. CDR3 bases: TGTGCCAGCAGTCCCGACCCGCTGAAGCAGTTCTTC.

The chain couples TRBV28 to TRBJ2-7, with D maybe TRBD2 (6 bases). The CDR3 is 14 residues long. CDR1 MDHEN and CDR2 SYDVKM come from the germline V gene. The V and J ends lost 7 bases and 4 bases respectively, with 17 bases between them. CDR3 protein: CASTLPGEPYEQYF. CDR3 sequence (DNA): TGTGCCAGCACCCTCCCGGGGGAACCTTACGAGCAGTACTTC.

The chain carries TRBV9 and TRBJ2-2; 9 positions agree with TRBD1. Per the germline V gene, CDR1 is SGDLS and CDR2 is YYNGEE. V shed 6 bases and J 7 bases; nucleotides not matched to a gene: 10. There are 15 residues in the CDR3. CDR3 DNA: TGTGCCAGCACGCCCGGGACAGGGAATCGCGGGGAGCTGTTTTTT. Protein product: CASTPGTGNRGELFF. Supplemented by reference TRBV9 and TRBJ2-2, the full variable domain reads DSGVTQTPKHLITATGQRVTLRCSPRSGDLSVYWYQQSLDQGLQFLIQYYNGEERAKGNILERFSAQQFPDLHSELNLSSLELGDSALYFCASTPGTGNRGELFFGEGSRLTVL.

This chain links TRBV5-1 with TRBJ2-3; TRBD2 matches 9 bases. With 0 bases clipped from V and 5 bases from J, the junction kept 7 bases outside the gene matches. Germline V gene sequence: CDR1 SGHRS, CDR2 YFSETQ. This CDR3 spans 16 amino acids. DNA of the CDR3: TGCGCCAGCAGCTTGGGGGGGACTAGCAGTGAAGATACGCAGTATTTT. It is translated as CASSLGGTSSEDTQYF.